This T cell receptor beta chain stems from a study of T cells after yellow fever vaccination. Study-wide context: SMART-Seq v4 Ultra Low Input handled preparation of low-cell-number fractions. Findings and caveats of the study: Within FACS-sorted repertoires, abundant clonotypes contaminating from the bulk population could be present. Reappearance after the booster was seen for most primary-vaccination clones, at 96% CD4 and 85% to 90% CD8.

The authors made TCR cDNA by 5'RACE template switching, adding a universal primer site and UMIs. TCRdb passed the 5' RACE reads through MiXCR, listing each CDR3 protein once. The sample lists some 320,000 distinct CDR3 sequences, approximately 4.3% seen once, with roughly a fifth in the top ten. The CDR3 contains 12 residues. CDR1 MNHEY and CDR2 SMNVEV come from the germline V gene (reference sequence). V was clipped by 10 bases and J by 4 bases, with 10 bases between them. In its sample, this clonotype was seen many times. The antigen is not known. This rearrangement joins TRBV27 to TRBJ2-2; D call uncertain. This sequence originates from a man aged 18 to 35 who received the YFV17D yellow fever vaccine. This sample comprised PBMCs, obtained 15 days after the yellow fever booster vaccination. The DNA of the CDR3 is TGTGCCACCGCCAGAGGCACCGGGGAGCTGTTTTTT. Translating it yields CATARGTGELFF.